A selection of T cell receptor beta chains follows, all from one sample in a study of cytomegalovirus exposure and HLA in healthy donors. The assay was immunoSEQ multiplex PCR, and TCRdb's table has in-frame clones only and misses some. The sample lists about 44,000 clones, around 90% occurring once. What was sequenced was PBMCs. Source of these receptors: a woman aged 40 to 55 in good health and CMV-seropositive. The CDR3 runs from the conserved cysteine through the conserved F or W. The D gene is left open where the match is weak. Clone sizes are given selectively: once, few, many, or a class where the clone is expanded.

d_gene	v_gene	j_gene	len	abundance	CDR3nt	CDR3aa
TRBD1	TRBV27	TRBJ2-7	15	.	TGTGCCAGCAGAGCCCCGGGACAGGGGGCCTACGAGCAGTACTTC	CASRAPGQGAYEQYF
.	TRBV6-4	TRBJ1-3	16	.	TGTGCCAGCAGGGGCCATCAGGTCCTCTCTGGAAACACCATATATTTT	CASRGHQVLSGNTIYF
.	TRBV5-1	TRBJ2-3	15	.	TGCGCCAGCAGCTTGGCCGGCGGGAGCACAGATACGCAGTATTTT	CASSLAGGSTDTQYF
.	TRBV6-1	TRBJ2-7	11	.	TGTGCCAGCAGTGAAGTCAACGAGCAGTACTTC	CASSEVNEQYF
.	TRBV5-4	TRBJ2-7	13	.	TGTGCCAGCACAATTGGGGGCAACTACGAGCAGTACTTC	CASTIGGNYEQYF
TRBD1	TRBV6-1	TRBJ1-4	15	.	TGTGCCAGCAGTGAGACAGGGGGAAGGAATGAAAAACTGTTTTTT	CASSETGGRNEKLFF
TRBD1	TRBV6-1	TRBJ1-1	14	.	TGTGCCAGCAGTGTGGGGGACAGGATCACTGAAGCTTTCTTT	CASSVGDRITEAFF
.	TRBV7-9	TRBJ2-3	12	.	TGTTCCAGCAGCTTAGTAGCAGATACGCAGTATTTT	CSSSLVADTQYF
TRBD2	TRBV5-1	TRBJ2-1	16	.	TGCGCCAGCAGCGGGGTAGCGGGAGGGCCCGACAGTGAGCAGTTCTTC	CASSGVAGGPDSEQFF
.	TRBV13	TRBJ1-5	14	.	TGTGCCAGCAGCTTAGGATCCATCAATCAGCCCCAGCATTTT	CASSLGSINQPQHF
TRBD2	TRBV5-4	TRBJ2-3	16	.	TGTGCCAGCAGCGGCGGGGGACCGGGGAAACAAGATACGCAGTATTTT	CASSGGGPGKQDTQYF
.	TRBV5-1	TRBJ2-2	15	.	TGCGCCAGCAGCTTAGGCGGGATGAACACCGGGGAGCTGTTTTTT	CASSLGGMNTGELFF
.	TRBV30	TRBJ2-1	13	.	TGTGCCTGGAAAGAGGGGGGGCCGAATGAGCAGTTCTTC	CAWKEGGPNEQFF
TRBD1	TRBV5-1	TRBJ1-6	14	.	TGCGCCAGCCGACGGACAGGGGGCGATTCACCCCTCCACTTT	CASRRTGGDSPLHF
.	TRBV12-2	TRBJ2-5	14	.	TGTGCAAGTCGCATTGGGACAAGCCAAGAGACCCAGTACTTC	CASRIGTSQETQYF
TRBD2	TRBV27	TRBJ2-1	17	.	TGTGCCAGCAGTTTATCAAGAGGCGGGAGGACGTACAATGAGCAGTTCTTC	CASSLSRGGRTYNEQFF
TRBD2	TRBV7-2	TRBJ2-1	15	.	TGTGCCAGCAGCTTTCCTAGCGGGGGGTACAATGAGCAGTTCTTC	CASSFPSGGYNEQFF
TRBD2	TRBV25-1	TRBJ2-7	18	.	TGTGCCAGCAGTGCGGGACTAGCGGGAGGACCCCTTGCCTACGAGCAGTACTTC	CASSAGLAGGPLAYEQYF
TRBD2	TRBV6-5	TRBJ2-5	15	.	TGTGCCAGCAAAGGTGGGGAGGGGTACCAAGAGACCCAGTACTTC	CASKGGEGYQETQYF
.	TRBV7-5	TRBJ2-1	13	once	TGTGCCAGAAAACAGGGGATCGACAATGAGCAGTTCTTC	CARKQGIDNEQFF
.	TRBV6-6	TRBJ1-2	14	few	TGTGCCATCAGTGTGGATCGGGACACCTATGGCTACACCTTC	CAISVDRDTYGYTF
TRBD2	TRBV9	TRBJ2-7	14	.	TGTGCCAGCAGCGGAAGCGGGGGTTGGTACGAGCAGTACTTC	CASSGSGGWYEQYF
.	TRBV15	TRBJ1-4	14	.	TGTGCCACCAGCCCCATCGGGGAGGGGCTCAAACTGTTTTTT	CATSPIGEGLKLFF
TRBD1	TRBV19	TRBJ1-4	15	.	TGTGCCAGTAAAGACAGGGGGGAACAGAATGAAAAACTGTTTTTT	CASKDRGEQNEKLFF
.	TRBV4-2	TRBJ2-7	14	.	TGTGCCAGCAGCCAAGTCAGGTCGTCTGACGAGCAGTACTTC	CASSQVRSSDEQYF
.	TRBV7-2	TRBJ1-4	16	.	TGTGCCAGCAGCGAGACCCCGGGAGATGTAAATGAAAAACTGTTTTTT	CASSETPGDVNEKLFF
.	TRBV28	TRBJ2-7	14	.	TGTGCCATTACCTCCGGGACAATCCCCTACGAGCAGTACTTC	CAITSGTIPYEQYF
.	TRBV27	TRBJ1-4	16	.	TGTGCCAGCAGTTCCGTCCCCGGGACATCAAATGAAAAACTGTTTTTT	CASSSVPGTSNEKLFF
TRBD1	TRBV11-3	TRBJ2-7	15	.	TGTGCCAGCAGCTTAGACGGGACAGGGATTCGGGAGCAGTACTTC	CASSLDGTGIREQYF
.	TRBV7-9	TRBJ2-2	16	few	TGTGCCAGCAGCTTAAATACTGGCGGGATAACCGGGGAGCTGTTTTTT	CASSLNTGGITGELFF
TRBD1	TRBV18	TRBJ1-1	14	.	TGTGCCAGCTCAAAGGACAGGGAAAGGACTGAAGCTTCCTTT	CASSKDRERTEASF
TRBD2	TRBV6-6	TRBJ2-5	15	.	TGTGCCAGCAGTCAGACTAGCGGGGGGGCCAAGACCCAGTACTTC	CASSQTSGGAKTQYF
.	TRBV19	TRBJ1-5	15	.	TGTGCCAGTAGTATAGGCAGGGGAGAGAATCAGCCCCAGCATTTT	CASSIGRGENQPQHF
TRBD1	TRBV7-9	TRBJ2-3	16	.	TGTGCCAGCAGCCCGGGATGGACAGGGTTGACAGATACGCAGTATTTT	CASSPGWTGLTDTQYF
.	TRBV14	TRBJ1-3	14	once	TGTGCCAGCAGCTCAAGCTGGTCTGGAAACACCATATATTTT	CASSSSWSGNTIYF
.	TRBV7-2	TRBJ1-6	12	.	TGTGCCAGCAGCCGGTACAATTCACCCCTCCACTTT	CASSRYNSPLHF
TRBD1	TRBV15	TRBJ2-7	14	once	TGTGCCACCAGCAAAAAGGACAGGGCCAACGAGCAGTACTTC	CATSKKDRANEQYF
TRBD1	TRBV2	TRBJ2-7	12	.	TGTGCCGGTGGGACAGGGGGCTACGAGCAGTACTTC	CAGGTGGYEQYF
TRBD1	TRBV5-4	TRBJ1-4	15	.	TGTGCCAGCAGCTCTGCAGGGGGCTTTAATGAAAAACTGTTTTTT	CASSSAGGFNEKLFF
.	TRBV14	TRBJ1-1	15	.	TGTGCCAGCAGCCACGGGGGAATGGTGAACACTGAAGCTTTCTTT	CASSHGGMVNTEAFF
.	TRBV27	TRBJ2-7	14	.	TGTGCCAGCAGTTCCCCAGCCGGCGGGTACGAGCAGTACTTC	CASSSPAGGYEQYF
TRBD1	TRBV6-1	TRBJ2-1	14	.	TGTGCCAGCGGGCTTGGGACAGGTCACAATGAGCAGTTCTTC	CASGLGTGHNEQFF
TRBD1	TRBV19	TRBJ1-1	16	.	TGTGCCAGTAGTACCGAGACAGGGGGCGTCGACACTGAAGCTTTCTTT	CASSTETGGVDTEAFF
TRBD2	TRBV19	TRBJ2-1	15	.	TGTGCCAGTGGGGTTGGGGGCGGGAGGGCCCATGAGCAGTTCTTC	CASGVGGGRAHEQFF
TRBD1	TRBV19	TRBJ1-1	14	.	TGTGCCAGTAGTATGGACAGGCGGAACACTGAAGCTTTCTTT	CASSMDRRNTEAFF
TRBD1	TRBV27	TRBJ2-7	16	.	TGTGCCAGACCGGGACAGGGCTTTTGGAGCTCCTACGAGCAGTACTTC	CARPGQGFWSSYEQYF
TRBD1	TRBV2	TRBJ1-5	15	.	TGTGCCAGCACGGACAGGCCCTTTGGCAATCAGCCCCAGCATTTT	CASTDRPFGNQPQHF
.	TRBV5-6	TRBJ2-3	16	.	TGTGCCAGCAGCTTATCCCCAGGGACATTCACAGATACGCAGTATTTT	CASSLSPGTFTDTQYF